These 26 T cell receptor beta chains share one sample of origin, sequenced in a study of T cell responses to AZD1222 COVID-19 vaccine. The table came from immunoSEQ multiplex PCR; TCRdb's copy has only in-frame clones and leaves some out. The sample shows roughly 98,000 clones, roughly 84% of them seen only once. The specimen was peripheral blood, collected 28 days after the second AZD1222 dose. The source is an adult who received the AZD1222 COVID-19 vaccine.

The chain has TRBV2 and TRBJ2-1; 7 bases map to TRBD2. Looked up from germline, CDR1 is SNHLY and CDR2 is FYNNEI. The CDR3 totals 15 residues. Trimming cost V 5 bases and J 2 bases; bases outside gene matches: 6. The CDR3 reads CASSSREKPYNEQFF. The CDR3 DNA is TGTGCCAGCAGTTCGCGGGAGAAACCCTACAATGAGCAGTTCTTC.

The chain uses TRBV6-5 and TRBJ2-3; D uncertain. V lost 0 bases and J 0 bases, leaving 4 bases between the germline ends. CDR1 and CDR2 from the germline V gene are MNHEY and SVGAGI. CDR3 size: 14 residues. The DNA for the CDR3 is TGTGCCAGCAGTTACTCGACAAGCACAGATACGCAGTATTTT. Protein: CASSYSTSTDTQYF.

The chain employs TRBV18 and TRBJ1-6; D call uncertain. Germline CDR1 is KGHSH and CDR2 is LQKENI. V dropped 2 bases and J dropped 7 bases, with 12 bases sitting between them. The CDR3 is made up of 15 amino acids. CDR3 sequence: CASSPSMLGNSPLHF. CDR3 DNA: TGTGCCAGCTCACCATCAATGCTGGGGAATTCACCCCTCCACTTT.

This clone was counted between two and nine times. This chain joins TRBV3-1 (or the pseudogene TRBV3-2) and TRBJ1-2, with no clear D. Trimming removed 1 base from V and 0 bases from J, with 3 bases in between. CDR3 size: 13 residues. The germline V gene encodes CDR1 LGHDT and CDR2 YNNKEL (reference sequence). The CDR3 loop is CASSQGANYGYTF. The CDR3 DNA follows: TGTGCCAGCAGCCAAGGCGCTAACTATGGCTACACCTTC.

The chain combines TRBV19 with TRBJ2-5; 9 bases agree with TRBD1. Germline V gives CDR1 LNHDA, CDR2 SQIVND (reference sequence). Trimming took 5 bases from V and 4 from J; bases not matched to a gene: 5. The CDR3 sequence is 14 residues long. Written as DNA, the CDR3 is TGTGCCAGTAGTTCACAGGGGGCAGGAGAGACCCAGTACTTC. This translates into CASSSQGAGETQYF.

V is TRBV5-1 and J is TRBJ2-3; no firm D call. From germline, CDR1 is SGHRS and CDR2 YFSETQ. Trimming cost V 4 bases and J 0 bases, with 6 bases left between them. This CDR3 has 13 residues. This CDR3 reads CASSQASTDTQYF. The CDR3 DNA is TGCGCCAGCAGCCAGGCCAGCACAGATACGCAGTATTTT.

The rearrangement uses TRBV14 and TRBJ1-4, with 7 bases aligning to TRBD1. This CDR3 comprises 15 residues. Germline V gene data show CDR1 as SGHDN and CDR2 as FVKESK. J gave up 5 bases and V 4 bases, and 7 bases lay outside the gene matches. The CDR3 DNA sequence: TGTGCCAGCAGCCGAAAACAGGGGTTCAATGAAAAACTGTTTTTT. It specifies CASSRKQGFNEKLFF.

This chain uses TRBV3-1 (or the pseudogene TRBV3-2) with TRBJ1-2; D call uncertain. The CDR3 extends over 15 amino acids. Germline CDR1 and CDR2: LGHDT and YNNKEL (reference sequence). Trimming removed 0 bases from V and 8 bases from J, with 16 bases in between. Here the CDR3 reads CASSQEGQRSGGYTF. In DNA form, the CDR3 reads TGTGCCAGCAGCCAAGAAGGTCAGCGGTCGGGCGGCTACACCTTC.

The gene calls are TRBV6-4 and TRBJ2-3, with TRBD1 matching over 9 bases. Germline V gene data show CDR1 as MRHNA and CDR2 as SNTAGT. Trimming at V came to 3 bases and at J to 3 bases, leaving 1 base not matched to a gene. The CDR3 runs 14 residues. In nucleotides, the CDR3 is TGTGCCAGCAGTGAGACAGGGGGTACAGATACGCAGTATTTT. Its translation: CASSETGGTDTQYF.

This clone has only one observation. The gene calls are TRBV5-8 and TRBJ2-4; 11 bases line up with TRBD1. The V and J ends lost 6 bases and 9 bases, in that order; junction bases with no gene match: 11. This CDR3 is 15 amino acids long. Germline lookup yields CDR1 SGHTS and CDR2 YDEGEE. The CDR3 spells CASTHAGTGGGIQYF. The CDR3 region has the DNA TGTGCCAGCACTCACGCAGGGACAGGGGGGGGCATTCAGTACTTC.

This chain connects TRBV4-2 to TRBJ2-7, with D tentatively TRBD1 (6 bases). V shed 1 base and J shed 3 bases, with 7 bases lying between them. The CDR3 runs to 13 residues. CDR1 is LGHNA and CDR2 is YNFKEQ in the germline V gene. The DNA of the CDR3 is TGTGCCAGCAGCCAAGGAGGGGGCTACGAGCAGTACTTC. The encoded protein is CASSQGGGYEQYF.

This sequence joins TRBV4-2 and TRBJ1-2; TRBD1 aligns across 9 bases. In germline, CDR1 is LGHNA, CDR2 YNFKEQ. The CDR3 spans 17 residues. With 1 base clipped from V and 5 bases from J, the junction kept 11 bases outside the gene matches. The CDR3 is CASSQGDREPSSYGYTF. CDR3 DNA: TGTGCCAGCAGCCAAGGGGACAGGGAACCCTCTAGTTATGGCTACACCTTC.

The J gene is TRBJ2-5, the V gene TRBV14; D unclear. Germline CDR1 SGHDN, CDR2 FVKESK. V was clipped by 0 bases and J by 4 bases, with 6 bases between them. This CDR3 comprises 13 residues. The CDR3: CASSQEPTETQYF. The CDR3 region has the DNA TGTGCCAGCAGCCAAGAACCGACAGAGACCCAGTACTTC.

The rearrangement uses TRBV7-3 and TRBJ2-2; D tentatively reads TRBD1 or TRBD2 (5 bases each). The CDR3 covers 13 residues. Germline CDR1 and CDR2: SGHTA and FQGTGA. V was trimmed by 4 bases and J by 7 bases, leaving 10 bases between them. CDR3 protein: CASSSGTVGELFF. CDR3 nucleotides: TGTGCCAGCAGCTCCGGGACGGTCGGGGAGCTGTTTTTT.

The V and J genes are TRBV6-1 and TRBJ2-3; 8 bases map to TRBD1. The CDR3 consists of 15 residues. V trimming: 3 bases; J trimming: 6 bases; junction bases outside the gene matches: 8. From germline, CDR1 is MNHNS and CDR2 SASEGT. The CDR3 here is CASSEGTGAGDTQYF. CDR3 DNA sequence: TGTGCCAGCAGTGAGGGGACAGGCGCCGGGGATACGCAGTATTTT.

Here the CDR3 reads CASSFSSNTGELFF. The CDR3, as DNA: TGTGCCAGCAGTTTTAGCAGCAACACCGGGGAGCTGTTTTTT. The chain carries TRBV28 and TRBJ2-2; D not resolved. The CDR3 runs 14 residues. From germline, CDR1 is MDHEN and CDR2 SYDVKM. Trimming took 3 bases from V and 2 from J, leaving 7 bases between them.

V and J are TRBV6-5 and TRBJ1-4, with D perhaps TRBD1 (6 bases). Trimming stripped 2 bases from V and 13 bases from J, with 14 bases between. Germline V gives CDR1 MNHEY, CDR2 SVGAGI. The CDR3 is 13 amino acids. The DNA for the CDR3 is TGTGCCAGCAGTTACATTAAAGGACAGCGACTGTTTTTT. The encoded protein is CASSYIKGQRLFF.

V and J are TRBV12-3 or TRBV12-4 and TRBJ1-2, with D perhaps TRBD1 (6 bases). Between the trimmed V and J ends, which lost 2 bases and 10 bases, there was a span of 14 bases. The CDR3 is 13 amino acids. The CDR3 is CASSLSGEVVYTF. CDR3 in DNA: TGTGCCAGCAGTTTATCAGGGGAGGTAGTCTACACCTTC.

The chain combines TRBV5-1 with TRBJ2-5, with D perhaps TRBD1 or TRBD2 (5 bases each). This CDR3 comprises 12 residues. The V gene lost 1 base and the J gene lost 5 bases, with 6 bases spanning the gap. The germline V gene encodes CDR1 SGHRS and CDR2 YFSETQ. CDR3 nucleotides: TGCGCCAGCAGCTTGTGGGGGGAGACCCAGTACTTC. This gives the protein CASSLWGETQYF. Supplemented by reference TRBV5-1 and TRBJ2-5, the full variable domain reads KAGVTQTPRYLIKTRGQQVTLSCSPISGHRSVSWYQQTPGQGLQFLFEYFSETQRNKGNFPGRFSGRQFSNSRSEMNVSTLELGDSALYLCASSLWGETQYFGPGTRLLVL.

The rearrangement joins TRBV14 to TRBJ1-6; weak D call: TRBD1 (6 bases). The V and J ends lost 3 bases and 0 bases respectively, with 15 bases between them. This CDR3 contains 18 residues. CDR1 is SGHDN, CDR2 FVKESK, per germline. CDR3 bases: TGTGCCAGCAGCCAGATGCAGGACAGCAGCTCCTATAATTCACCCCTCCACTTT. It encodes CASSQMQDSSSYNSPLHF.

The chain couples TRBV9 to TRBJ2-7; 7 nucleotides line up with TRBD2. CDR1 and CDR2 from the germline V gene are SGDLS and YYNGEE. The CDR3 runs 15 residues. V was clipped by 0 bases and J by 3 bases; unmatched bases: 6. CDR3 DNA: TGTGCCAGCAGCGTAGCACCAGCGGGGAACTACGAGCAGTACTTC. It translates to CASSVAPAGNYEQYF. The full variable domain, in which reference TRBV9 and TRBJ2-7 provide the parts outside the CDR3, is DSGVTQTPKHLITATGQRVTLRCSPRSGDLSVYWYQQSLDQGLQFLIQYYNGEERAKGNILERFSAQQFPDLHSELNLSSLELGDSALYFCASSVAPAGNYEQYFGPGTRLTVT.

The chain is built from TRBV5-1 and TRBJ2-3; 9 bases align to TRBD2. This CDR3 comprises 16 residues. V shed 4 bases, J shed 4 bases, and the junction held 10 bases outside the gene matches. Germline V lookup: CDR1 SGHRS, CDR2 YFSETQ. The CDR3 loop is CASSKQAGGGSDTQYF. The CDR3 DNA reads TGCGCCAGCAGCAAGCAAGCGGGAGGAGGTTCAGATACGCAGTATTTT.

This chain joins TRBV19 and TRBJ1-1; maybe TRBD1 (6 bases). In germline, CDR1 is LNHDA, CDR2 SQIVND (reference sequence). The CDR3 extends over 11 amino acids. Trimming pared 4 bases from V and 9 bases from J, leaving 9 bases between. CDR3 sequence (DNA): TGTGCCAGTAGTAACAGGGTTAAAGCTTTCTTT. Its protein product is CASSNRVKAFF.

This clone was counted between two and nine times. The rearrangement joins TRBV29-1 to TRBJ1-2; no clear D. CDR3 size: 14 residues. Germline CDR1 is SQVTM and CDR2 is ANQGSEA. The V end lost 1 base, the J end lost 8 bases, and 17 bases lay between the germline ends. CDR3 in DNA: TGCAGCGTTGAAGGATGGGGAAGTCGGAGCGGCTACACCTTC. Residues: CSVEGWGSRSGYTF.

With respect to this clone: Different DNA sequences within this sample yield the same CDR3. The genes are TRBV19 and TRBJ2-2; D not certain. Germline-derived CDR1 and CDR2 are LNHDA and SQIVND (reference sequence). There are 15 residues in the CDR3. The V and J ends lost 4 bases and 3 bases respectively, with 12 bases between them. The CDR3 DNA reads TGTGCCAGTAGTAAGAGCAGCCCCGACACCGGGGAGCTGTTTTTT. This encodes CASSKSSPDTGELFF.

CDR3 protein: CARPSGGRTEAFF. CDR3 coding DNA: TGTGCCCGCCCATCGGGGGGCCGGACTGAAGCTTTCTTT. The chain has TRBV30 and TRBJ1-1, with D possibly TRBD1 on 6 matching bases. Germline-derived CDR1 and CDR2 are GTSNPN and SVGIG (reference sequence). This CDR3 is built from 13 residues. The V end was cut by 8 bases, the J end by 5 bases, with 18 bases between.